The next 16 T cell receptor beta chains were all read from a single sample in a study of immune evolution from preneoplasia to lung adenocarcinoma. Assay used: immunoSEQ multiplex PCR; TCRdb lists only in-frame clones, some missing. The sample lists about 1,600 clones, about 19% occurring once. Sequencing input: FFPE invasive lung adenocarcinoma tissue. The receptors stem from a person aged 50-69 years with lung adenocarcinoma.

This clone was detected a few times. V gene TRBV4-1 combines with J gene TRBJ2-3, with D perhaps assigned TRBD1 or TRBD2 (6 bases each). Germline-derived CDR1 and CDR2 are MGHRA and YSYEKL. CDR3 length: 15 amino acids. V was pared by 3 bases and J by 2 bases, with 12 bases between. In DNA, the CDR3 is TGCGCCAGCAGCCAGGGGGGCCTGATCACAGATACGCAGTATTTT. It translates to CASSQGGLITDTQYF.

This clone was picked up a small number of times. The gene calls are TRBV20-1 and TRBJ1-5; D remains ambiguous. CDR3 length: 11 residues. The germline CDR1 and CDR2 sequences are DFQATT and SNEGSKA (reference sequence). The ends were cut back, 1 base at V and 11 bases at J, with 9 bases in the middle. CDR3 DNA sequence: TGCAGTGCTAGAGGGCAGGTGGCCCAGCATTTT. Its protein product is CSARGQVAQHF.

In this sample, this clone turned up a few times. The rearrangement links TRBV27 to TRBJ2-2; D may be TRBD2 (6 bases). Germline loops: CDR1 MNHEY, CDR2 SMNVEV (reference sequence). The CDR3 has 15 amino acids. Trimming pared 5 bases from V and 7 bases from J, leaving 17 bases between. The CDR3 nucleotides read TGTGCCAGCAGTCTACGTCGGGCTAGCGACGGGGAGCTGTTTTTT. Translation: CASSLRRASDGELFF.

The chain employs TRBV29-1 and TRBJ1-1; 8 bases align to TRBD1. Germline values: CDR1 SQVTM, CDR2 ANQGSEA. V lost 6 bases and J lost 2; bases outside the gene matches: 5. The CDR3 runs 13 residues. CDR3 region: CSVLTGVNTEAFF. The CDR3 DNA sequence: TGCAGCGTGTTGACAGGGGTTAACACTGAAGCTTTCTTT.

The chain couples TRBV2 to TRBJ1-4, with D possibly TRBD1 on 5 matching bases. With 5 bases removed from V and 0 bases from J, the gap between germline ends came to 13 bases. CDR3 length: 16 residues. CDR1 and CDR2 from the germline V gene are SNHLY and FYNNEI. CDR3 sequence reads: CASSRQQPSTNEKLFF. The CDR3 DNA reads TGTGCCAGCAGTCGACAGCAACCGTCAACTAATGAAAAACTGTTTTTT.

This clone was observed a handful of times. The J gene is TRBJ1-1, the V gene TRBV5-1; tentatively, D is TRBD1 (5 bases). Between the trimmed V and J ends, which lost 7 bases and 0 bases, there was a span of 13 bases. Germline assignment: CDR1 SGHRS and CDR2 YFSETQ. CDR3 size: 14 residues. The CDR3 bases are TGCGCCAGCTCCAAAGGAGGGGTGAACACTGAAGCTTTCTTT. It specifies CASSKGGVNTEAFF.

V is TRBV5-8 and J is TRBJ1-1, with D possibly TRBD1 on 6 matching bases. Trimming removed 6 bases from V and 0 bases from J, with 15 bases in between. This CDR3 comprises 15 residues. Looked up from germline, CDR1 is SGHTS and CDR2 is YDEGEE. CDR3 region: CASTGGAGMNTEAFF. The CDR3 DNA reads as TGTGCCAGCACTGGGGGGGCGGGTATGAACACTGAAGCTTTCTTT.

CDR3 sequence reads: CSARRDEQYF. CDR3 in DNA: TGCAGTGCTAGAAGAGACGAGCAGTACTTC. The chain links TRBV20-1 to TRBJ2-7; unclear D gene. V was cut by 2 bases and J by 5 bases, with 4 bases left in between. This CDR3 has 10 residues. The germline V gene has CDR1 DFQATT and CDR2 SNEGSKA (reference sequence).

The chain links TRBV29-1 to TRBJ1-2; TRBD1 matches at 10 bases. The CDR3 covers 15 residues. Germline-derived CDR1 and CDR2 are SQVTM and ANQGSEA. V lost 7 bases and J lost 3; bases outside the gene matches: 11. CDR3 residues: CSAIRPGQGYYGYTF. The CDR3 DNA follows: TGCAGCGCTATCCGACCGGGACAGGGGTACTATGGCTACACCTTC.

The genes are TRBV9 and TRBJ2-1, with D unclear. The CDR3 covers 16 residues. Trimming took off 0 bases at V and 0 bases at J, with 10 bases between the two ends. In germline, CDR1 is SGDLS, CDR2 YYNGEE. CDR3 residues: CASSVAGRSSYNEQFF. CDR3 nucleotides: TGTGCCAGCAGCGTAGCCGGGCGGAGCTCCTACAATGAGCAGTTCTTC.

This chain links TRBV5-1 with TRBJ1-5, with D unclear. CDR3 size: 13 residues. V was trimmed by 0 bases and J by 10 bases, leaving 11 bases between them. CDR1 is SGHRS, CDR2 YFSETQ, per germline. CDR3 in DNA: TGCGCCAGCAGCTTGGTCCCAGGTCAACCCCAGCATTTT. It is translated as CASSLVPGQPQHF.

J is TRBJ2-1 and V is TRBV9; TRBD2 matches at 12 bases. This CDR3 comprises 16 residues. Germline loops: CDR1 SGDLS, CDR2 YYNGEE. After removal of 4 bases from V and 7 bases from J, the junction contained 9 bases not matched to a gene. The CDR3 here is CASSTWTSGMGNEQFF. The CDR3 DNA sequence: TGTGCCAGCAGCACCTGGACTAGCGGGATGGGGAATGAGCAGTTCTTC. The full variable domain, rest sourced from reference TRBV9 and TRBJ2-1, is DSGVTQTPKHLITATGQRVTLRCSPRSGDLSVYWYQQSLDQGLQFLIQYYNGEERAKGNILERFSAQQFPDLHSELNLSSLELGDSALYFCASSTWTSGMGNEQFFGPGTRLTVL.

This clone has more than one count but fewer than ten. V and J are TRBV25-1 and TRBJ1-2; D is uncertain. Trimming took 1 base from V and 6 from J, leaving 9 bases between them. This CDR3 has 13 residues. Per germline, CDR1 MGHDK and CDR2 SYGVNS. CDR3 protein: CASSELALDGYTF. The CDR3 coding sequence is TGTGCCAGCAGTGAATTAGCCCTCGATGGCTACACCTTC.

This clone was detected only a few times. V usage is TRBV19 and J usage is TRBJ2-1; 8 positions match TRBD1. CDR1 and CDR2 (germline): LNHDA, SQIVND (reference sequence). With 6 bases clipped from V and 12 bases from J, the junction kept 10 bases outside the gene matches. The CDR3 runs to 13 residues. CDR3 sequence (DNA): TGTGCCAGTAGACCGGACAGGGATGGACTGCAGTTCTTC. This encodes CASRPDRDGLQFF.

This clone turned up a few times. J is TRBJ2-7 and V is TRBV25-1; 8 bases fit TRBD1. The CDR3 consists of 12 residues. In germline, CDR1 is MGHDK, CDR2 SYGVNS. The trim removed 4 bases at V and 4 bases at J, leaving 0 bases unmatched. The CDR3 DNA sequence: TGTGCCAGCAGTGGGACAGGGTACGAGCAGTACTTC. This codes for CASSGTGYEQYF.

There are a few counts of this clone. The V gene is TRBV18, the J gene TRBJ1-5; 7 bases agree with TRBD1. This CDR3 is built from 13 residues. Trimming removed 8 bases from V and 7 bases from J; junction bases left unmatched: 8. Germline CDR1 and CDR2: KGHSH and LQKENI. The CDR3 nucleotides read TGTGCCAGCACAGACAGGGAAGGGCAGCCCCAGCATTTT. It translates to CASTDREGQPQHF. Using reference TRBV18 and TRBJ1-5 for the parts outside the CDR3, the full variable domain is NAGVMQNPRHLVRRRGQEARLRCSPMKGHSHVYWYRQLPEEGLKFMVYLQKENIIDESGMPKERFSAEFPKEGPSILRIQQVVRGDSAAYFCASTDREGQPQHFGDGTRLSIL.